A single sample is the source of the 10 T cell receptor beta chains below, sequenced in a study of T cells in Graves' hyperthyroidism and ophthalmopathy. TCR beta CDR3 region amplification was performed from RNA transcripts. An initial round of RT-PCR targeting the TCR CDR3 relied on the HTBI primer set. TCRdb ran MiXCR on the multiplex PCR reads and lists one entry per CDR3 protein. The sample has more than 150,000 distinct CDR3 sequences, about 15% seen once; the top ten hold roughly 30%. Sequencing input: blood. These receptor sequences come from a woman aged 45-59 years with Graves' hyperthyroidism.

This clonotype has a count of ten or more. The rearrangement links TRBV27 to TRBJ1-2; 7 nucleotides match TRBD1. After removal of 3 bases from V and 4 bases from J, the junction contained 8 bases not matched to a gene. This CDR3 region has 15 residues. Germline V gives CDR1 MNHEY, CDR2 SMNVEV (reference sequence). CDR3 nucleotides: TGTGCCAGCAGTTTGAACAGGGGCAACTTCTATGGCTACACCTTC. Translation: CASSLNRGNFYGYTF.

This clonotype was detected ten times or more. This chain joins TRBV5-4 and TRBJ2-6; D remains unclear. CDR1 is SGHNT and CDR2 is YYREEE in the germline V gene (reference sequence). The CDR3 length is 17 residues. Deletions cut 4 bases from V and 4 bases from J, with 18 bases between. CDR3 region: CASSPARPGTGANVLTF. DNA for the CDR3: TGTGCCAGCAGCCCAGCGCGCCCCGGCACGGGGGCCAACGTCCTGACTTTC.

In this sample, this clonotype turned up many times. J is TRBJ1-2 and V is TRBV5-6; D not certain. CDR1 is SGHDT and CDR2 is YYEEEE in the germline V gene. The V and J ends lost 0 bases and 7 bases respectively, with 13 bases between them. The CDR3 runs to 14 residues. Here the CDR3 DNA reads TGTGCCAGCAGCTTGGATGTGGGATTAGGTGGCTACACCTTC. This encodes CASSLDVGLGGYTF.

This clonotype was recorded at least ten times. This chain joins TRBV20-1 and TRBJ2-7; D ambiguous. Trimming pared 5 bases from V and 0 bases from J, leaving 8 bases between. Germline CDR1 is DFQATT and CDR2 is SNEGSKA (reference sequence). The CDR3 has 12 amino acids. CDR3 DNA sequence: TGCAGTGCTTCTCTTTCCTCCTACGAGCAGTACTTC. It specifies CSASLSSYEQYF.

In this sample, this clonotype turned up many times. The chain joins TRBV11-2 to TRBJ1-3; no clear D gene. The V gene lost 2 bases and the J gene lost 1 base, with 9 bases spanning the gap. Germline V gives CDR1 SGHAT, CDR2 FQNNGV. This CDR3 spans 15 amino acids. CDR3: CASSLQRMSGNTIYF. The CDR3 region has the DNA TGTGCCAGCAGCTTACAACGGATGTCTGGAAACACCATATATTTT. The entire variable domain, with the rest obtained from reference TRBV11-2 and TRBJ1-3, is as follows: EAGVAQSPRYKIIEKRQSVAFWCNPISGHATLYWYQQILGQGPKLLIQFQNNGVVDDSQLPKDRFSAERLKGVDSTLKIQPAKLEDSAVYLCASSLQRMSGNTIYFGEGSWLTVV.

This clonotype was counted ten times or more. V and J are TRBV7-8 and TRBJ1-5, with D possibly TRBD1 on 5 matching bases. This CDR3 is built from 14 residues. V gave up 5 bases and J gave up 1 base, with 9 bases separating them. Germline CDR1 and CDR2: SGHVS and FQNEAQ. The CDR3 reads CASSRTKSNQPQHF. The CDR3 DNA sequence: TGTGCCAGCAGCCGGACAAAGAGCAATCAGCCCCAGCATTTT. The whole variable domain, remainder taken from reference TRBV7-8 and TRBJ1-5, is GAGVSQSPRYKVAKRGQDVALRCDPISGHVSLFWYQQALGQGPEFLTYFQNEAQLDKSGLPSDRFFAERPEGSVSTLKIQRTQQEDSAVYLCASSRTKSNQPQHFGDGTRLSIL.

This rearrangement joins TRBV20-1 to TRBJ1-3; no firm D call. The CDR3 consists of 14 residues. CDR1 and CDR2 (germline): DFQATT, SNEGSKA (reference sequence). V lost 0 bases, J lost 1 base, and 7 bases lay in between. The CDR3 loop is CSAREVESGNTIYF. The DNA for the CDR3 is TGCAGTGCTAGAGAGGTGGAGTCTGGAAACACCATATATTTT.

Ten or more counts support this clonotype. This chain joins TRBV7-6 and TRBJ2-7; the D is unclear. Between the trimmed V and J ends, which lost 5 bases and 1 base, there was a span of 12 bases. The CDR3 extends over 14 amino acids. Germline assignment: CDR1 SGHVS and CDR2 FNYEAQ. The CDR3 here is CASSPAASSYEQYF. CDR3 nucleotide sequence: TGTGCCAGCAGCCCCGCGGCGAGTTCCTACGAGCAGTACTTC.

CDR3 protein: CASSPQEGADQPQHF. CDR3 bases: TGTGCCAGCAGCCCCCAGGAGGGAGCTGATCAGCCCCAGCATTTT. The V call is TRBV11-2, the J call TRBJ1-5, with D uncertain. This CDR3 comprises 15 residues. Germline CDR1 reads SGHAT; CDR2 reads FQNNGV. The V gene lost 5 bases and the J gene lost 5 bases, with 16 bases spanning the gap.

The CDR3 loop is CASSLRGELNTEAFF. Here the CDR3 DNA reads TGTGCCAGCAGCTTGCGGGGGGAGCTGAACACTGAAGCTTTCTTT. V gene TRBV11-2 combines with J gene TRBJ1-1; D is possibly TRBD1 (5 bases). Trimming shortened V by 3 bases and J by 0 bases, and 11 bases separated the two germline ends. The CDR3 loop spans 15 amino acids. The V gene's germline CDR1 is SGHAT and CDR2 FQNNGV.